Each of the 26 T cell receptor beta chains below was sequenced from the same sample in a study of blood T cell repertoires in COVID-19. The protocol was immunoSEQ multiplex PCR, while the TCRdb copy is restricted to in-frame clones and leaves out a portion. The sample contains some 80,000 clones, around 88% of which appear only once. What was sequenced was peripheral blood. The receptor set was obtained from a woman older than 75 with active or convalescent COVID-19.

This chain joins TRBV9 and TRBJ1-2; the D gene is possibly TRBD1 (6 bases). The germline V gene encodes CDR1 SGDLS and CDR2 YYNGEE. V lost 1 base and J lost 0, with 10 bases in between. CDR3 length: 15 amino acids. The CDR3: CASSVQGTSNYGYTF. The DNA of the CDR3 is TGTGCCAGCAGCGTACAGGGGACCTCTAACTATGGCTACACCTTC.

CDR3 loop: CASSQDRLAGPKNIQYF. The CDR3 coding sequence is TGCGCCAGCAGCCAAGACCGTCTAGCGGGTCCCAAAAACATTCAGTACTTC. The rearrangement links TRBV4-3 to TRBJ2-4, with TRBD2 matching over 8 bases. In germline, CDR1 is LGHNA, CDR2 YSLEER. CDR3 size: 17 residues. Trimming removed 0 bases from V and 2 bases from J; junction bases left unmatched: 6.

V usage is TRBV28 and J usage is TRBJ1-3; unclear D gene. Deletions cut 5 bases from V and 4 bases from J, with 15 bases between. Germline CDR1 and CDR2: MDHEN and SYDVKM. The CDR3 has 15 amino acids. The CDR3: CASSPPGQRGNTIYF. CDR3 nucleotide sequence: TGTGCCAGCAGTCCTCCGGGCCAGCGGGGAAACACCATATATTTT.

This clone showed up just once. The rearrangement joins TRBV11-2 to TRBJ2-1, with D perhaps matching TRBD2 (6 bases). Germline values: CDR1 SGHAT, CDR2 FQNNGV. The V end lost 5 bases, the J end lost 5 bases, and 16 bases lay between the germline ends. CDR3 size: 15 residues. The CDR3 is CASSEERARHNEQFF. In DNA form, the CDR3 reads TGTGCCAGCAGCGAAGAGCGGGCACGTCACAATGAGCAGTTCTTC.

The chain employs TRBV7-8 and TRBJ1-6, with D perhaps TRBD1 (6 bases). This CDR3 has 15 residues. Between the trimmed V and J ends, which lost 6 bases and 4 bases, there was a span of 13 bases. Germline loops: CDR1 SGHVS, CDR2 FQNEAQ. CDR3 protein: CASRSTGPYNSPLHF. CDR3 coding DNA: TGTGCCAGCAGATCCACAGGGCCGTATAATTCACCCCTCCACTTT.

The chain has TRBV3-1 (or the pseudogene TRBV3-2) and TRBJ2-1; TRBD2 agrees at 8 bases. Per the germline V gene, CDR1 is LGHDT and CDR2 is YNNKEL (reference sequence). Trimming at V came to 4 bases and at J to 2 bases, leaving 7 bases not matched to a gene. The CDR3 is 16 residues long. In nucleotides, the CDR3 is TGTGCCAGCAGCCCCGCCGCGGGGGGCCCCTACAATGAGCAGTTCTTC. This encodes CASSPAAGGPYNEQFF.

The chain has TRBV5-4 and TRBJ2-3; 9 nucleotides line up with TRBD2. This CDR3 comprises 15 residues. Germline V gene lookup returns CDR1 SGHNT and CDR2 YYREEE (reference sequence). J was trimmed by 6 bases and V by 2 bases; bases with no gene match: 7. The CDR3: CASSLGLAGSDTQYF. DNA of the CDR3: TGTGCCAGCAGCTTAGGGCTAGCGGGATCGGATACGCAGTATTTT.

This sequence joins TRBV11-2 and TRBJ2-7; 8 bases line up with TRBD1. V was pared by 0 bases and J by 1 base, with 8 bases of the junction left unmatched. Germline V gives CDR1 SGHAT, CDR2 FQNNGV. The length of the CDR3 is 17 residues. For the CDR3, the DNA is TGTGCCAGCAGCTTAGAGGCAGGGGGCTCCATTTCCTACGAGCAGTACTTC. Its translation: CASSLEAGGSISYEQYF.

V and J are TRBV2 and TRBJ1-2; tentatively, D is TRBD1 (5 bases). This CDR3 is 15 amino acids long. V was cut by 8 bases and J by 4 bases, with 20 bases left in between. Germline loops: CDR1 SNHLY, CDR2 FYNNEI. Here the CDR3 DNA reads TGTGCCAGCCTTGTGGGAATGGGGGGAAGCTATGGCTACACCTTC. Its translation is CASLVGMGGSYGYTF.

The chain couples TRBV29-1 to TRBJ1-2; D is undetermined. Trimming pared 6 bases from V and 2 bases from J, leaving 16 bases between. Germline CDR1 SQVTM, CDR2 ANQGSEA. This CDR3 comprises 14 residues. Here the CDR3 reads CSVPDSTVNYGYTF. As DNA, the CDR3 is TGCAGCGTGCCGGACTCGACTGTCAACTATGGCTACACCTTC.

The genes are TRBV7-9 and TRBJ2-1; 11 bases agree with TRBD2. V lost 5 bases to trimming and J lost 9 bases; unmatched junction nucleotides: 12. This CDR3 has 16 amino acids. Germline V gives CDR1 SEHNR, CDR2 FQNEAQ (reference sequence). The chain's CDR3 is CASSPRLAGLGSEQFF. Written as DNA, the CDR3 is TGTGCCAGCAGCCCCCGACTAGCGGGATTAGGAAGTGAGCAGTTCTTC.

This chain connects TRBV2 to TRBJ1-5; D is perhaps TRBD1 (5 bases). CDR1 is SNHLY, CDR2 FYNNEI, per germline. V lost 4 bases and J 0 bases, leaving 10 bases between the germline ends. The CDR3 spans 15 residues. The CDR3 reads CASSADSYSNQPQHF. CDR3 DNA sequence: TGTGCCAGCAGTGCCGACAGCTATAGCAATCAGCCCCAGCATTTT.

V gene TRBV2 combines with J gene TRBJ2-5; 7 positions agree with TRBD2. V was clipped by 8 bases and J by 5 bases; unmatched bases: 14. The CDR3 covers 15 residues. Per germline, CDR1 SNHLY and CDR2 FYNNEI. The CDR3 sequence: CASGAPTGRGETQYF. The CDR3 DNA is TGTGCCAGCGGTGCCCCTACGGGGCGGGGGGAGACCCAGTACTTC.

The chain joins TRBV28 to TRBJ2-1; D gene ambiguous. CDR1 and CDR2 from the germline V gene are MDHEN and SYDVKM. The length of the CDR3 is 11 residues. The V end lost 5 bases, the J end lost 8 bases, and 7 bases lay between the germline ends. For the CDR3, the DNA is TGTGCCAGCAGTACACGGGATGAGCAGTTCTTC. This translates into CASSTRDEQFF.

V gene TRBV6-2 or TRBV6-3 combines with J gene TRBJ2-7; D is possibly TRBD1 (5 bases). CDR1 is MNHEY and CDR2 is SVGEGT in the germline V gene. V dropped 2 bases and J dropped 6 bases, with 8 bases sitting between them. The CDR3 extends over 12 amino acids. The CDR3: CASSYPRAEQYF. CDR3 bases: TGTGCCAGCAGTTACCCCAGGGCCGAGCAGTACTTC.

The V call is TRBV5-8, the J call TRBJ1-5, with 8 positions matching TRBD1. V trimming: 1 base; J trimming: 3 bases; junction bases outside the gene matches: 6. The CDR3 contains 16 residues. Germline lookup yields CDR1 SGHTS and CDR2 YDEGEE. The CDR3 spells CASSLRTGKNNQPQHF. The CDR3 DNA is TGTGCCAGCAGCTTGCGGACAGGGAAAAACAATCAGCCCCAGCATTTT. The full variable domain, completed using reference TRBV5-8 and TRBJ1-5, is EAGVTQSPTHLIKTRGQQATLRCSPISGHTSVYWYQQALGLGLQFLLWYDEGEERNRGNFPPRFSGRQFPNYSSELNVNALELEDSALYLCASSLRTGKNNQPQHFGDGTRLSIL.

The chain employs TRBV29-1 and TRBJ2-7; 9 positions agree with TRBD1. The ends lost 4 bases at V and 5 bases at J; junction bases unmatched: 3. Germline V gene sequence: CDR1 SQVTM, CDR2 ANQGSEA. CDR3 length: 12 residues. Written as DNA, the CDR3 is TGCAGCGTTGGATGGACAGGGGACGAGCAGTACTTC. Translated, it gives CSVGWTGDEQYF.

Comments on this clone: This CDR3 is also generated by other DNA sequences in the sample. This CDR3 is CASSPTSGAGEGYTF. The CDR3 DNA reads as TGTGCCAGCAGCCCCACTTCTGGAGCAGGGGAAGGCTACACCTTC. The chain carries TRBV5-5 and TRBJ1-2; perhaps TRBD1 as D (6 bases). Trimming cost V 4 bases and J 8 bases, with 21 bases left between them. This CDR3 region has 15 residues. Germline V gives CDR1 SGHKS, CDR2 YYEKEE (reference sequence).

CDR3 sequence reads: CTSSQDLMVGRSRDIPTNTGELFF. The CDR3 DNA sequence: TGCACCAGCAGCCAAGATTTAATGGTGGGCCGTTCCCGGGACATCCCTACGAACACCGGGGAGCTGTTTTTT. The V and J genes are TRBV1 and TRBJ2-2; the listed D gene, TRBD1, was not tested against the DNA. TRBV1 is flagged as a pseudogene. The CDR3 extends over 24 amino acids.

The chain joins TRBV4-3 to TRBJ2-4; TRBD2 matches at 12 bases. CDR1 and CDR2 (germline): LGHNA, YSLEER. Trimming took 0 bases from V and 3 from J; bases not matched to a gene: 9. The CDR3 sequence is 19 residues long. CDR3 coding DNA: TGCGCCAGCAGCCAAGACGCGCCTAGCGGGGGGGGGAACAAAAACATTCAGTACTTC. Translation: CASSQDAPSGGGNKNIQYF.

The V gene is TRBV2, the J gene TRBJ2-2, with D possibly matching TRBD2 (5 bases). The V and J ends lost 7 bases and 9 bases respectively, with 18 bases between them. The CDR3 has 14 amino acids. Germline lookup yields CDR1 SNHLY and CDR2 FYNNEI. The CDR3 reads CASMDFAVPRELFF. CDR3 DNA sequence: TGTGCCAGCATGGACTTTGCGGTACCGCGGGAGCTGTTTTTT.

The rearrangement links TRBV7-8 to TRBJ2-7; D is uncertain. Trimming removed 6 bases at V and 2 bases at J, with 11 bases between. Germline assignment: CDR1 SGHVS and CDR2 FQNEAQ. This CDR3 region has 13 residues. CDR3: CASRNTPPYEQYF. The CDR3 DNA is TGTGCCAGCAGGAACACCCCTCCCTACGAGCAGTACTTC. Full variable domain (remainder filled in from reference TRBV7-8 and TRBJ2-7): GAGVSQSPRYKVAKRGQDVALRCDPISGHVSLFWYQQALGQGPEFLTYFQNEAQLDKSGLPSDRFFAERPEGSVSTLKIQRTQQEDSAVYLCASRNTPPYEQYFGPGTRLTVT.

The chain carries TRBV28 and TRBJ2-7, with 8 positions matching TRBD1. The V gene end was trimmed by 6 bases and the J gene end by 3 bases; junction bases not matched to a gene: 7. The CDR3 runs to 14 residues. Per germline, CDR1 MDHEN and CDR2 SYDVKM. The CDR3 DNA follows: TGTGCCAGCAGCCGACAGACAGGGGTCTACGAGCAGTACTTC. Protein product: CASSRQTGVYEQYF. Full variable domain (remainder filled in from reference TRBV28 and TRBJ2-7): DVKVTQSSRYLVKRTGEKVFLECVQDMDHENMFWYRQDPGLGLRLIYFSYDVKMKEKGDIPEGYSVSREKKERFSLILESASTNQTSMYLCASSRQTGVYEQYFGPGTRLTVT.

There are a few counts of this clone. The CDR3 here is CASSPFRRNTEAFF. DNA of the CDR3: TGTGCCAGCAGCCCGTTCAGGCGGAACACTGAAGCTTTCTTT. This chain links TRBV7-9 with TRBJ1-1, with D hard to call. Germline lookup yields CDR1 SEHNR and CDR2 FQNEAQ (reference sequence). The CDR3 has 14 amino acids. Trimming left V 5 bases short and J 1 base short, with 11 bases between.

The chain's CDR3 is CASSQTGHANTGELFF. The CDR3 DNA reads as TGCGCCAGCAGCCAGACAGGGCACGCGAACACCGGGGAGCTGTTTTTT. V usage is TRBV5-1 and J usage is TRBJ2-2, with TRBD1 matching over 7 bases. The CDR3 spans 16 residues. Trimming took 4 bases from V and 0 from J; bases not matched to a gene: 6. Germline V CDR1 and CDR2: SGHRS, YFSETQ.

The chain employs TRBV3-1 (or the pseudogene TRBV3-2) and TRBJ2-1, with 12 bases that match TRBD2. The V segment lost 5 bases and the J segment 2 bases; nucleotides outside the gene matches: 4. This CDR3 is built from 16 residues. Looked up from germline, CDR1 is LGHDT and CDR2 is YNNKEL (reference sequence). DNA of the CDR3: TGTGCCAGCAGCATACTAGCGGGAGGCCCCTACAATGAGCAGTTCTTC. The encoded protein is CASSILAGGPYNEQFF.